The entry below gives a single TCR beta chain sequence along with its context. Its antigen has not been determined. Base-call qualities are not available, and no considerably larger clone is one nucleotide away. Participants in the prospective study were enrolled through a virtual design, were aged roughly 18 to 90 years, and lived in roughly 26 United States geographic areas. Cohort assignment in the prospective study relied on participant-reported clinical history from a screening survey and a study questionnaire. Recovered participants in ImmuneRACE Cohort 3 were defined as having two consecutive negative NP/OP PCR tests, clearance from a healthcare professional, or resolution of symptoms. In the prospective study, mobile phlebotomists collected whole blood, serum and a nasopharyngeal or oropharyngeal swab from each participant. Participants in the prospective study had the option to provide additional blood draws and questionnaires over a roughly two-month period. Before DNA extraction, blood samples from the prospective study were shipped at room temperature or frozen.

This record comes from a study of blood T cell repertoires in COVID-19 (dated by TCRdb to about 2020). With regard to the full study: Samples from collaborators originated in the United States, Italy and Spain and spanned both the acute and convalescent phases of COVID-19. The prospective study material was composed of cDNA or gDNA derived from T cells, B-cell-depleted T cells, or PBMCs. Subjects who had been exposed to COVID-19, were actively infected with it, or had recovered from it provided the deeply sampled blood TCRbeta repertoires that made up the dataset. A freely available public database, intended as a resource for researchers studying the immune response to SARS-CoV-2, is where the repertoires were released. The samples were drawn from two sources: the first 160 participants of the ongoing ImmuneRACE study, and fewer than 1,500 subjects contributed by 6 global collaborators. The sample metadata nearly always contained a de-identified subject ID, COVID-19 status, age in years and sex. HLA class I and class II types, where available, came from metadata supplied by the sample provider rather than from assay-based typing.

Broad study findings and their caveats: Clinical and demographic metadata were provided uncurated, with the amount varying by source and participant.

V was cut back by 4 bases and J by 4 bases, leaving a gap of 13 bases between them. CDR1 and CDR2 were assigned from the germline V gene (reference sequence) as LGHDT and YNNKEL. Spanning cysteine to phenylalanine, the CDR3 consists of 14 amino acids. The sequence is cut down to CDR3 DNA, 42 bases in frame from base 1. The immunoSEQ Assay, a bias-controlled multiplex PCR, was used to amplify TCRbeta CDR3 regions from genomic DNA. From the authors' description of their analysis: Within the assay, amplification of reference gene primers was used to estimate how many nucleated cells each sample contained. Sequence reads were collapsed and filtered to measure the absolute abundance of every unique TCRbeta CDR3 rearrangement. Productive Simpson clonality was computed per sample as the square root of Simpson's diversity index over productive rearrangements. The source is immuneACCESS, and TCRdb retained only in-frame sequences with V and J called. Part of the clones is not carried over; for the studies checked, unresolved V genes explain less than half of this, and the remainder is unexplained. V and J calls and clone size are as listed in that table; D and trimming were resolved from the DNA. This sample lists more than 250,000 clones; 80% to 90% were detected once. The top ten clonotypes cover under 2.5% of the sample.

This TCR came from a man younger than 45 who had recovered from COVID-19. The chain employs TRBV3-1 (or the pseudogene TRBV3-2) and TRBJ1-1; no confident D gene assignment can be made. The sample taken for sequencing was PBMCs or T cells enriched from blood (not recorded which). CDR3 region: CASSRNTGGTEAFF. The DNA sequence is given as TGTGCCAGCAGCCGGAACACCGGAGGCACTGAAGCTTTCTTT.